The T cell receptor beta chain under discussion was sequenced for a study of Graves' ophthalmopathy and Graves' hyperthyroidism (dated by TCRdb to the late 2010s). For the study in its entirety: Peripheral blood was collected before any treatment was given, at the time of initial diagnosis. To tell Graves' ophthalmopathy apart from Graves' hyperthyroidism, and to predict which patients would progress to ophthalmopathy, the study relied on TCR beta repertoire signatures. In total, 135 blood samples were TCR-sequenced: around 42 ophthalmopathy, approximately 80 hyperthyroidism and some 17 hyperthyroidism-to-ophthalmopathy patients. Following sampling, methimazole starting at 30 mg daily was administered to hyperthyroidism patients, and high-dose intravenous methylprednisolone was administered to ophthalmopathy patients. In more than five hyperthyroidism patients, T-cell repertoires of thyroid tissue and blood were compared. For independent validation, a separate cohort was made up of 18 hyperthyroidism patients plus 17 patients who later progressed from hyperthyroidism to ophthalmopathy. To explore V-J signatures that distinguish ophthalmopathy from hyperthyroidism, a discovery set of 90 to 100 patients was enrolled, made up of 40 to 45 with ophthalmopathy and under 65 with stable hyperthyroidism.

For repertoire sequencing, the TCR beta CDR3 regions were amplified from RNA transcripts. HTBI primers and the Qiagen OneStep RT-PCR kit were used in a first-round RT-PCR, which was followed by a second-round multiplex PCR, size selection and purification. Sequencing of the libraries was carried out on an Illumina HiSeq2000 in paired-end mode with 100 bp reads. The authors processed their data as follows. SOAPnuke was used for read processing, and reads with adapters, uncalled bases, a mean Phred below 15, or no exact constant-primer or identifier match were discarded. COPE v1.2.5 was used to merge the high-quality paired reads. Each unique nucleotide sequence was defined as a clonotype, and clonotypes were aligned to IMGT TRB V, D and J references with MiTCR v1.1. Only V-J combinations with frequency above 0.0001 were analysed, covering 99.2% of repertoires. For each V-J combination, a TCR clonal expansion and chaos score was defined as the ratio of F50 clonal expansion to chaos observed in the TCRdist matrix. Welch's t-statistics and random forest were used to reduce features to some 13 V-J combinations, which were fed into a naive Bayes classifier. The similarity between thyroid and blood repertoires was quantified using the Morisita-Horn index. TCRdb handled the public reads itself, with Q25 trimming in fastp and clone calling in MiXCR, and kept productive beta chains. Rows are combined by CDR3 protein, so each entry shows the most common genes and DNA. The V and J calls were determined by TCRdb, not by the authors. The sample includes approximately 330,000 distinct CDR3 sequences, with around a sixth observed a single time. The ten largest clones represent more than 9% of the sample.

On the study overall, not on this receptor specifically: No statistical method was used to predetermine the sample size, and group allocation was not hidden from the investigators. Among expanded thyroid clonotypes with frequency above 0.001, most also showed up in blood, which suggests that blood repertoires may reflect the thyroid immune response. In validation, the model predicted ophthalmopathy progression with nearly 71% sensitivity and approximately 78% specificity; fewer than 15 predicted patients were CT-confirmed with GO in a median of approximately 6.5 months. Ophthalmopathy was separated from stable hyperthyroidism by the 13-signature model with roughly 90% sensitivity and 81% to 84% specificity in cross-validation and with 80%/75% in the test set.

Patients with ophthalmopathy had moderately to severely active disease, with a Clinical Activity Score of 3 or more, a NOSPECS grade of 4 or more, and a disease duration of less than 3 months. Patients with other autoimmune diseases, uncontrolled infections, pregnancy or lactation were excluded. Diagnosis relied on clinical symptoms, serum thyroxine, TRAb, thyroid ultrasound and orbital computed tomography. Using Ficoll-Paque density gradient centrifugation, PBMCs were isolated from over 8.5 ml of fresh peripheral blood. Total RNA was extracted using Trizol reagent, and RNA quality was checked on an Agilent 2100 Bioanalyzer. This clonotype was observed many times. This clone's antigen is unknown. The input lacks base qualities; no much larger clone sits a single base away. The specimen was peripheral blood. The TCR sequence derives from an adult man with Graves' ophthalmopathy.

The CDR3 protein: CASSYVGNSPLHF. The DNA sequence is TGTGCCAGCAGTTACGTGGGAAATTCACCCCTCCACTTT. The chain employs TRBV6-5 and TRBJ1-6; the D gene cannot be resolved reliably. The V and J ends are trimmed by 2 bases and 7 bases, leaving 6 bases between them. The CDR3 measures 13 amino acids from cysteine to phenylalanine. Only the CDR3 region is kept as DNA, spanning 39 bases read in frame from base 1. CDR1 and CDR2 were assigned from the germline V gene as MNHEY and SVGAGI.